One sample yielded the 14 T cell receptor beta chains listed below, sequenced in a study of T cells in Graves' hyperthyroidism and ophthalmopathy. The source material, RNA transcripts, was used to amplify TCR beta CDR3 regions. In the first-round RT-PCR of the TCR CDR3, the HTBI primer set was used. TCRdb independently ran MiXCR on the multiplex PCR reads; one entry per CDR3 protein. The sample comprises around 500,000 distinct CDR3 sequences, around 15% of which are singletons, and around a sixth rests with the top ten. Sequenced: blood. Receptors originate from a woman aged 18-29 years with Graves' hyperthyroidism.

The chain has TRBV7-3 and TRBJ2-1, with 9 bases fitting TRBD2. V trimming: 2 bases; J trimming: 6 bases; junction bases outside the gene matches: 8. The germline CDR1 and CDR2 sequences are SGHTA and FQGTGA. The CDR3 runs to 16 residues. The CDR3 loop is CASSLGVAGVSNEQFF. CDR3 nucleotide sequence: TGTGCCAGCAGCTTAGGCGTAGCGGGAGTCTCCAATGAGCAGTTCTTC.

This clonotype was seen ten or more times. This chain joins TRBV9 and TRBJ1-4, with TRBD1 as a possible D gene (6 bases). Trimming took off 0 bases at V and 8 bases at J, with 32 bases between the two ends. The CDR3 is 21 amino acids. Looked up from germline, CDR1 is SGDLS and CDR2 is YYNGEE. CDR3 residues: CASSVVYFGQGWGLIREKLFF. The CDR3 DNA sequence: TGTGCCAGCAGCGTAGTGTATTTCGGGCAGGGGTGGGGCCTAATAAGGGAAAAACTGTTTTTT.

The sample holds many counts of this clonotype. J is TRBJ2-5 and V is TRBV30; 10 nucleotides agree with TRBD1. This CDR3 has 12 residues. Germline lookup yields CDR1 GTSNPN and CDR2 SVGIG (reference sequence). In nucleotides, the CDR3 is TGTGCGAGACAGGGGGCCGGCGAGACCCAGTACTTC. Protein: CARQGAGETQYF.

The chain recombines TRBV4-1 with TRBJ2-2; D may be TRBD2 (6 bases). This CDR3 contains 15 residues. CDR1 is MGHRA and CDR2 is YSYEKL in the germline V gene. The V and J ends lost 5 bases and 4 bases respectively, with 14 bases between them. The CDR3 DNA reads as TGCGCCAGCAGCACAAGAGGACTAACCACCGGGGAGCTGTTTTTT. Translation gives CASSTRGLTTGELFF.

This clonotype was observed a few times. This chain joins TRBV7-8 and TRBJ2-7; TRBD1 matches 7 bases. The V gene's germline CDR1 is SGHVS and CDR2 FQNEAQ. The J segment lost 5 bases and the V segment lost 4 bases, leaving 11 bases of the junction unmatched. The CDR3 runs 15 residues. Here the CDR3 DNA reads TGTGCCAGCAGCTCTCCTAACAGGGGCAGGCACGAGCAGTACTTC. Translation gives CASSSPNRGRHEQYF.

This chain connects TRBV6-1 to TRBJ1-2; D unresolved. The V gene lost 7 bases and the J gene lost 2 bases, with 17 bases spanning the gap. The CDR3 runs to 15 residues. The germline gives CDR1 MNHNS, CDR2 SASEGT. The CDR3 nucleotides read TGTGCCAGCACCCTTGCTGGGGTAGGGAACTATGGCTACACCTTC. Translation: CASTLAGVGNYGYTF.

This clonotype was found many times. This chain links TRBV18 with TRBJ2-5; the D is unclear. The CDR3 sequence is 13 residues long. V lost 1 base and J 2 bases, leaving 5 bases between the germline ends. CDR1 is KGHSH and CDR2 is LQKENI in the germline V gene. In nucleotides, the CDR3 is TGTGCCAGCTCACCACAACAACAAGAGACCCAGTACTTC. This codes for CASSPQQQETQYF.

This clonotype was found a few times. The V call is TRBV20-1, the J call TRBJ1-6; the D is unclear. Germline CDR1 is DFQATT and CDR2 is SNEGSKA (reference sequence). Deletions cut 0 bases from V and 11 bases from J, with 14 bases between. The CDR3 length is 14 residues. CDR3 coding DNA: TGCAGTGCTAGAGAGAGGACCCTTCGAGCACCCCTCCACTTT. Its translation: CSARERTLRAPLHF.

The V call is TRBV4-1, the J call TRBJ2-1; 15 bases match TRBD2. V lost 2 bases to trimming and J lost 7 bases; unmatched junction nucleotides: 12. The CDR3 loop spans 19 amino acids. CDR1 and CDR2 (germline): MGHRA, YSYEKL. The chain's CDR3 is CASSQTGTSGRPDLNEQFF. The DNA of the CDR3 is TGCGCCAGCAGCCAAACCGGGACTAGCGGGAGGCCGGATTTGAATGAGCAGTTCTTC.

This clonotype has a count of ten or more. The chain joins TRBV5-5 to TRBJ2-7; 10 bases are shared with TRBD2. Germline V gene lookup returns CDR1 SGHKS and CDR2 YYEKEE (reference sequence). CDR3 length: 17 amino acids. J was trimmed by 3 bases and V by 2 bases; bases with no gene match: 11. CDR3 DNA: TGTGCCAGCAGCTTCTCCGGGGGTAGCGGGAGGTACTACGAGCAGTACGTC. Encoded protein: CASSFSGGSGRYYEQYV.

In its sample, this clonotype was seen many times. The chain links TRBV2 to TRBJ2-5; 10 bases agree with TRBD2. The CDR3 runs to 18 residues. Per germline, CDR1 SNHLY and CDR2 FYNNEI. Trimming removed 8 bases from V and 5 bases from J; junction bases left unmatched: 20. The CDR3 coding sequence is TGTGCCAGCTCGACCATCCGGCGCGCTAGCGGGAGATGGGAGACCCAGTACTTC. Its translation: CASSTIRRASGRWETQYF.

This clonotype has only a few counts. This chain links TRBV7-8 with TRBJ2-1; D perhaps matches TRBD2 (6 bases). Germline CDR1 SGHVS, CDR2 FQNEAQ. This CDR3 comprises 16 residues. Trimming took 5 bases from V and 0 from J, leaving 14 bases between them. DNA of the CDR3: TGTGCCAGCAGCATCCGGGAGACGGGCTCCTACAATGAGCAGTTCTTC. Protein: CASSIRETGSYNEQFF. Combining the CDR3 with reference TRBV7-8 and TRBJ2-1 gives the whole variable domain GAGVSQSPRYKVAKRGQDVALRCDPISGHVSLFWYQQALGQGPEFLTYFQNEAQLDKSGLPSDRFFAERPEGSVSTLKIQRTQQEDSAVYLCASSIRETGSYNEQFFGPGTRLTVL.

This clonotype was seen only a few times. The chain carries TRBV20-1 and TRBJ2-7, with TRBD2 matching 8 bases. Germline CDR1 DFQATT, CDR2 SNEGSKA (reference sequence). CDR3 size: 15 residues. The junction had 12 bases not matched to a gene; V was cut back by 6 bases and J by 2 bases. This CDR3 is CSAPVVSGIPYEQYF. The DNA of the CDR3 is TGCAGTGCCCCAGTGGTTAGCGGGATACCCTACGAGCAGTACTTC.

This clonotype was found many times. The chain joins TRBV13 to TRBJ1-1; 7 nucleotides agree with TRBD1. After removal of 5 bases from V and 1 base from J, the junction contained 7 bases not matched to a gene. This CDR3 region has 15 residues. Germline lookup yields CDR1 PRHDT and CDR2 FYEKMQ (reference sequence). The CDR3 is CASSDQGGENTEAFF. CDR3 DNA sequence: TGTGCCAGCAGCGACCAGGGGGGGGAGAACACTGAAGCTTTCTTT.